Listed below are T cell receptor beta chains from one sample, sequenced in a study of T cell repertoires in cytomegalovirus infection. TCRdb processed the reads anew with MiXCR; each CDR3 protein has one entry. The repertoire consists of approximately 280,000 distinct CDR3 sequences, with roughly 21% occurring once and the leading ten covering roughly a fifth. Their antigens remain unidentified. The sequences come from cultured PBMCs, collected from culture after CMV antigen stimulation. These receptors came from a human donor in good health (CMV status not recorded). Some clones in this sample may be carry-over from other donors' samples. The CDR3 runs from the conserved cysteine through the conserved F or W. Fields, in order: clone size, D gene, J gene, V gene, CDR3 DNA, CDR3 protein. A D gene is named only where the DNA matches it firmly. Clone size appears in some rows only: once, few, many, or a class for an expanded clone.

-	-	TRBJ2-1	TRBV5-1	TGCGCCAGCAGCCTAGGGGACTCTATAAATGAGCTGTTCTTC	CASSLGDSINELFF
many	-	TRBJ1-2	TRBV6-1	TGTGCCAGCAGCCAAGACTCGTATGGCTACACCTTC	CASSQDSYGYTF
few	-	TRBJ2-1	TRBV4-1	TGCGCCAGCAGCCAAGAGAGACTCCTGTATTGGCAGTTCTTC	CASSQERLLYWQFF
-	TRBD1	TRBJ1-2	TRBV10-3	TGTGCCATCAGTCGGACAGGCAACTATGGCTACACCTTC	CAISRTGNYGYTF
few	-	TRBJ1-5	TRBV7-9	TGTGCCAGCACCGCTGGCGATCAGCCCCAGCATTTT	CASTAGDQPQHF
many	-	TRBJ2-7	TRBV6-1	TGTGCCAGCAAGCCGGGACAATCCTTCTACGAGCAGTACTTC	CASKPGQSFYEQYF
few	-	TRBJ1-5	TRBV7-2	TGTGCCAGCAGCTTACAGGCGACCTCGGATCAGCCCCAGCATTTT	CASSLQATSDQPQHF
many	-	TRBJ1-1	TRBV6-1	TGTGCCAGCAGACCCGAGGGGACTGAAGCTTTCTTT	CASRPEGTEAFF
-	-	TRBJ1-5	TRBV28	TGTGCCAGCAGTCTCAGGGAGGCCAATCAGCCCCAGCATTTT	CASSLREANQPQHF
many	TRBD2	TRBJ2-5	TRBV7-9	TGTGCCAGCACCGGGGAGCGGGAGTCGGCCCAGACCCAGTACTTC	CASTGERESAQTQYF
many	TRBD2	TRBJ2-3	TRBV7-2	TGTGCCAGCAGCCCCACTAGCGAGCGGGGTACGCAGTATTTT	CASSPTSERGTQYF
-	-	TRBJ2-3	TRBV12-3/TRBV12-4	TGTGCCAGCAGCTGGGTAGGCGGGGACTTCACAGATACGCAGTATTTT	CASSWVGGDFTDTQYF
-	-	TRBJ2-1	TRBV28	TGTGCCAGCAGTTCATCCGTGCTGAATGAGCAGTTCTTC	CASSSSVLNEQFF
many	TRBD1	TRBJ1-5	TRBV6-2/TRBV6-3	TGTGCCAGCACCCTCCAGGGGGCTGGAAATCAGCCCCAGCATTTT	CASTLQGAGNQPQHF
-	-	TRBJ2-7	TRBV27	TGTGCCAGCAGTTCCACCTCCCGAGACACCGGTCTATACGAGCAGTACTTC	CASSSTSRDTGLYEQYF
-	TRBD1	TRBJ2-1	TRBV18	TGTGCCAGCTCAAAGGAGAGGGGAACAGGGGCACCAGGGAACAATGAGCAGTTCTTC	CASSKERGTGAPGNNEQFF
many	-	TRBJ1-1	TRBV7-9	TGTGCCAGCAGCTTAAACAGGGTAAGGGGTCGACATCAACCGAAGAACACTGAAGCTTTCTTT	CASSLNRVRGRHQPKNTEAFF
few	-	TRBJ2-7	TRBV7-2	TGTGCCTCCCTGGGGGCCTACGAGCAGTACTTC	CASLGAYEQYF
many	TRBD2	TRBJ2-1	TRBV7-9	TGTGCCAGCAGCCGATTACGGGCGGGAGGGCCTGGAGAGCAGTTCTTC	CASSRLRAGGPGEQFF
few	-	TRBJ2-5	TRBV12-3/TRBV12-4	TGTGCCAGCAGTTGGGATTGGGAGACCCAGTACTTC	CASSWDWETQYF
-	TRBD1	TRBJ1-2	TRBV4-1	TGCGCCAGCAGCCAAGAACCACAGGGGTATGGCTACACCTTC	CASSQEPQGYGYTF
many	-	TRBJ1-5	TRBV7-2	TGTGCCAGCAGCTTAGGCTCTGGGACTCAGCCCCAGCATTTT	CASSLGSGTQPQHF
many	TRBD2	TRBJ2-3	TRBV7-2	TGTGCCAGCAGCTTACTAGCGGGAGGCAGCCCAGATACGCAGTATTTT	CASSLLAGGSPDTQYF
many	-	TRBJ2-3	TRBV12-3/TRBV12-4	TGTGCCAGCACACCAAAACCTGGCACAGATACGCAGTATTTT	CASTPKPGTDTQYF
few	-	TRBJ2-3	TRBV12-5	TGTGCTAGTGGCTTTAGCGGTAACACAGATACGCAGTATTTT	CASGFSGNTDTQYF
few	-	TRBJ1-2	TRBV28	TGTGCCAGCAGTGAAGTAAGGTTCGGCTATGGCTACACCTTC	CASSEVRFGYGYTF
many	TRBD1	TRBJ1-1	TRBV7-8	TGTGCCAGCAGCCTGCGGGACAGGGGGAAGGACACTGAAGCTTTCTTT	CASSLRDRGKDTEAFF
many	TRBD1	TRBJ1-2	TRBV6-1	TGTGCCAGCACCTCCGGGACAGCTTTCCTCTATGGCTACACCTTC	CASTSGTAFLYGYTF
many	-	TRBJ1-3	TRBV7-9	TGTGCCACCGCCCCAGAGGGTTTTGTTCATTTT	CATAPEGFVHF
-	TRBD2	TRBJ2-3	TRBV6-2/TRBV6-3	TGTGCCAGCAGCATACGTCGACTAGCGGGAGGAGGCACAGATACGCAGTATTTT	CASSIRRLAGGGTDTQYF
many	-	TRBJ2-4	TRBV6-2/TRBV6-3	TGTGCCAGCAGTTACGGCAGCGGGCCCGGAAACATTCAGTACTTC	CASSYGSGPGNIQYF
few	-	TRBJ1-2	TRBV12-3/TRBV12-4	TGTGCCACCAGACGATGGAGCGGCTACACCTTC	CATRRWSGYTF
-	-	TRBJ2-3	TRBV12-3/TRBV12-4	TGTGCCAGCAGTTTCTACCAGGGCACAGATACGCAGTATTTT	CASSFYQGTDTQYF
many	-	TRBJ2-7	TRBV7-2	TGTGCCAGCAGCCGGACCCGGGGCTCCTACGAGCAGTACTTC	CASSRTRGSYEQYF
few	-	TRBJ2-6	TRBV27	TGTGCCAGCAGTAGAAGGAGCCAGACCTCTGGGGCCAACGTCCTGACTTTC	CASSRRSQTSGANVLTF
many	-	TRBJ2-7	TRBV7-2	TGTGCCAGCAGCTTCCCTAGATTAGGACAGTACGAGCAGTACTTC	CASSFPRLGQYEQYF
many	-	TRBJ2-4	TRBV4-1	TGCGCCAGCAGCCAAGCTGGGTTGGGCGCGGGAAACATTCAGTACTTC	CASSQAGLGAGNIQYF
-	-	TRBJ1-1	TRBV2	TGTGCCAGCACGGAAGGGTACACTGAAGCTTTCTTT	CASTEGYTEAFF
few	-	TRBJ1-1	TRBV19	TGTGCCAGTAGTATCCACCAAGGCACTGAAGCTTTCTTT	CASSIHQGTEAFF
-	-	TRBJ2-1	TRBV27	TGTGCCAGCAGTTTATCGCCGAGTATATTCTCCTACAATGAGCAGTTCTTC	CASSLSPSIFSYNEQFF
few	-	TRBJ1-5	TRBV12-3/TRBV12-4	TGTGCCAGCAGTTTACAGGTTTCCGGAAGCAATCAGCCCCAGCATTTT	CASSLQVSGSNQPQHF
-	-	TRBJ1-2	TRBV28	TGTGCCAGCAGTTTGATGGGAGGGGACTATGGCTACACCTTC	CASSLMGGDYGYTF
few	-	TRBJ2-3	TRBV6-5	TGTGCCAGCAGTTACTCGGCGGGCTTGAGCACAGATACGCAGTATTTT	CASSYSAGLSTDTQYF
few	-	TRBJ2-3	TRBV7-9	TGTGCCAGCAGCTTAGCCTCCAGCTTAGATACGCAGTATTTT	CASSLASSLDTQYF
many	-	TRBJ2-1	TRBV12-5	TGTGCTAGTGGTTTGGTACCCTCCAGCCGGGACAATGAGCAGTTCTTC	CASGLVPSSRDNEQFF
few	-	TRBJ2-1	TRBV6-6	TGTGCCAGCAGTTACCCCGGGCTAGCCAATGAGCAGTTCTTC	CASSYPGLANEQFF
once	TRBD1	TRBJ1-6	TRBV28	TGTGCCAGCCGACAGGGGGCGCAAAATTCACCCCTCCACTTT	CASRQGAQNSPLHF
-	-	TRBJ1-5	TRBV27	TGTGCCAGCAGTTTATTGGCGCTGAAGGGCACGATGGGTCAGCCCCAGCATTTT	CASSLLALKGTMGQPQHF
few	-	TRBJ2-5	TRBV28	TGTGCCAGCAGAGGTAACCCTAGCGAAGAGACCCAGTACTTC	CASRGNPSEETQYF
many	-	TRBJ2-2	TRBV19	TGTGCCAGTAAGGGCGAGATAGGCACCGGGGAGCTGTTTTTT	CASKGEIGTGELFF
-	TRBD1	TRBJ1-4	TRBV6-6	TGTGCCAGCGGCCTGGACAGGGAAAAACTGTTTTTT	CASGLDREKLFF
few	-	TRBJ2-5	TRBV6-1	TGTGCCAGCAGGAGCGGGCGAGAACAAGAGACCCAGTACTTC	CASRSGREQETQYF
-	-	TRBJ1-5	TRBV28	TGTGCCAGCAGTTTAGGATTCCGGTCTTATAGCAATCAGCCCCAGCATTTT	CASSLGFRSYSNQPQHF
few	TRBD1	TRBJ2-5	TRBV29-1	TGCAGCGTTGCTCGGACAGGATTCCAAGAGACCCAGTACTTC	CSVARTGFQETQYF
many	TRBD2	TRBJ2-1	TRBV7-2	TGTGCCAGCAGCTTAACTAGCGGGAGCCAGTTCTTC	CASSLTSGSQFF
few	-	TRBJ1-5	TRBV19	TGTGCCAGTACCGACCTGAGGAGCAATCAGCCCCAGCATTTT	CASTDLRSNQPQHF
many	TRBD1	TRBJ1-2	TRBV7-2	TGTGCCAGCAGCTTAGGGGGGACAGGGGCCCGCGGCTACACCTTC	CASSLGGTGARGYTF
-	-	TRBJ2-1	TRBV24-1	TGTGCCACCAGTGATGACGTTCGGACCTGGGCGAATGAGCAGTTCTTC	CATSDDVRTWANEQFF
many	-	TRBJ1-5	TRBV19	TGTGCCAGTAGTAGCAGTTATAGCAATCAGCCCCAGCATTTT	CASSSSYSNQPQHF